Included here is one T cell receptor beta chain sequence, with context. Its specificity is unknown. The source of the sample is a study of regulatory T cells in long-lasting Graves disease. Whole-study findings and limits: Gene preferences differed: TRBV28, TRBJ1-2, TRBJ2-5 in persistent cases.

Deletions cut 3 bases from V and 11 bases from J, with 8 bases between. Germline lookup yields CDR1 MGHRA and CDR2 YSYEKL. There are 12 residues in the CDR3. The time point is: persistent/refractory GD, antithyroid drugs over 5 years with positive TRAb. Generation of the TCR library employed RNA extracted from PBMCs. According to the study, TCR beta libraries were built with iRepertoire HTBI primers and CDR3-region Arm-PCR. In TCRdb, the multiplex PCR reads were re-called with MiXCR into one record per CDR3 protein. The repertoire holds about half a million distinct CDR3 sequences, with about 20% as singletons.

The material sequenced was peripheral blood mononuclear cells (PBMCs), taken when the disease was refractory, from a patient treated with antithyroid drugs. The origin of this receptor is a female donor with Graves disease. This chain connects TRBV4-1 to TRBJ1-6; D unclear. CDR3 in amino acids: CASSHAGAPLHF. For the CDR3, the DNA is TGCGCCAGCAGCCATGCCGGTGCACCCCTCCACTTT.